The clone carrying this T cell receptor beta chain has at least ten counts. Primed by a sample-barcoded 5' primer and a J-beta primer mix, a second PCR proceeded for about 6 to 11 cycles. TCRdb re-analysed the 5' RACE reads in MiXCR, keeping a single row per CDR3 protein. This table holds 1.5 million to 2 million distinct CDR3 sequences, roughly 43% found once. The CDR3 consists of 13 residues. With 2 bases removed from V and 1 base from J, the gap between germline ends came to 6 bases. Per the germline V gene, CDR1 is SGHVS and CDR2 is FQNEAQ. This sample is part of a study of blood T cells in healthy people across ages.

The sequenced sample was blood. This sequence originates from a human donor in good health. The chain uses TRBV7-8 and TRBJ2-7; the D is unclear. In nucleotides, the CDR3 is TGTGCCAGCAGCTTATCTGAATCCTACGAGCAGTACTTC. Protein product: CASSLSESYEQYF. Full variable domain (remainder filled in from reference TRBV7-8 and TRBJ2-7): GAGVSQSPRYKVAKRGQDVALRCDPISGHVSLFWYQQALGQGPEFLTYFQNEAQLDKSGLPSDRFFAERPEGSVSTLKIQRTQQEDSAVYLCASSLSESYEQYFGPGTRLTVT.